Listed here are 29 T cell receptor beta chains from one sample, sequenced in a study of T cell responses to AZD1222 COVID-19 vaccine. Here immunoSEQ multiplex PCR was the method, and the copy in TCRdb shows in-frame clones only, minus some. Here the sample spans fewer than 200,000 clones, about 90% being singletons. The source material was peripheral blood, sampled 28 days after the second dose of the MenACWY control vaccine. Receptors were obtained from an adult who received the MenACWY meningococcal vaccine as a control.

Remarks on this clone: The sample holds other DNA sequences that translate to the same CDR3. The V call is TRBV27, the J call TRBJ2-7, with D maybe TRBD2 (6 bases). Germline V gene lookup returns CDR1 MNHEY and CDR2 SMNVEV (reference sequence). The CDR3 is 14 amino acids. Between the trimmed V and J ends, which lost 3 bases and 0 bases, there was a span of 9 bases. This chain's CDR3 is CASSFSGSSYEQYF. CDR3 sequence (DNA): TGTGCCAGCAGTTTCTCCGGGAGCTCCTACGAGCAGTACTTC.

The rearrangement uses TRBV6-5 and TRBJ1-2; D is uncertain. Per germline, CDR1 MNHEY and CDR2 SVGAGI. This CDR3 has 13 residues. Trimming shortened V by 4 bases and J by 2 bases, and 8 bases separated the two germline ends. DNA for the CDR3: TGTGCCAGCAGTTTCGACGGGAACTATGGCTACACCTTC. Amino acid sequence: CASSFDGNYGYTF.

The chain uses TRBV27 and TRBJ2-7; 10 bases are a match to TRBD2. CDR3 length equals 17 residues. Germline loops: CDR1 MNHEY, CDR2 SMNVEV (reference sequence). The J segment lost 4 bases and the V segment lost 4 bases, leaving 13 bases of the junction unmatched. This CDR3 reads CASSSWTSGNYGYEQYF. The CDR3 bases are TGTGCCAGCAGTTCCTGGACTAGCGGTAATTATGGTTACGAGCAGTACTTC.

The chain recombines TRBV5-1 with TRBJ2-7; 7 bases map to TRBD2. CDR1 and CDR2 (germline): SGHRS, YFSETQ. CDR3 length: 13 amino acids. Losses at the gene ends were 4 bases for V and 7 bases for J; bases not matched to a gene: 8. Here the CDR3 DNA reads TGCGCCAGCAGCATAGGGACTACAAGAGAGCAGTACTTC. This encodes CASSIGTTREQYF.

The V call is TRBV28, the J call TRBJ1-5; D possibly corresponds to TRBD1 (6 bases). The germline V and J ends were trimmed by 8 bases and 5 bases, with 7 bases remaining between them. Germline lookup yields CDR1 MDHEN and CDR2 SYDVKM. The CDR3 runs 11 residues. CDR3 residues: CASAGDQPQHF. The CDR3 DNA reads TGTGCCAGCGCAGGGGATCAGCCCCAGCATTTT.

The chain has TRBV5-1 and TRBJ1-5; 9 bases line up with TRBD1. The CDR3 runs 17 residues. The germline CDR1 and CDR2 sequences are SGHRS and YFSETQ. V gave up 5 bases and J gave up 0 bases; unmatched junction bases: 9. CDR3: CASSGDRELYSNQPQHF. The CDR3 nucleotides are TGCGCCAGCAGTGGGGACAGGGAGCTTTATAGCAATCAGCCCCAGCATTTT.

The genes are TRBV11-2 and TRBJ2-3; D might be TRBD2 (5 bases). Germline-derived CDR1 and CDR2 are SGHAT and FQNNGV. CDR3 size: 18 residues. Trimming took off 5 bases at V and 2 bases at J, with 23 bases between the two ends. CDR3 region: CASSLGGTSFGFTDTQYF. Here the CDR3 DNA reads TGTGCCAGCAGCCTAGGCGGTACTAGTTTTGGGTTCACAGATACGCAGTATTTT.

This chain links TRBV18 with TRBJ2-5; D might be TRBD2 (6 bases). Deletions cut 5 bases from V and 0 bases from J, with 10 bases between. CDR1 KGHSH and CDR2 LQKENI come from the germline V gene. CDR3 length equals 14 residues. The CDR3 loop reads CASSRSGYQETQYF. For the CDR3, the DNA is TGTGCCAGCTCAAGAAGCGGGTACCAAGAGACCCAGTACTTC.

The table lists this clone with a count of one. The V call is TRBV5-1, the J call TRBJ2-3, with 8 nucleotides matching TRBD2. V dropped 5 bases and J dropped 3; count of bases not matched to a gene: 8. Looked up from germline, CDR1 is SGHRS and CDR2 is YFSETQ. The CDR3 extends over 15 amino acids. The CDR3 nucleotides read TGCGCCAGCAGACCGTTAGCGGGAAGTACAGATACGCAGTATTTT. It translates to CASRPLAGSTDTQYF.

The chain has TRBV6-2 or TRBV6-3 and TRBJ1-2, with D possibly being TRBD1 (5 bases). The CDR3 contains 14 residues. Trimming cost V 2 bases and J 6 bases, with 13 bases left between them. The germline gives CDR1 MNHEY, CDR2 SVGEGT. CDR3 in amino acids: CASSYPWQGHGYTF. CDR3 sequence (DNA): TGTGCCAGCAGTTACCCCTGGCAGGGTCATGGCTACACCTTC.

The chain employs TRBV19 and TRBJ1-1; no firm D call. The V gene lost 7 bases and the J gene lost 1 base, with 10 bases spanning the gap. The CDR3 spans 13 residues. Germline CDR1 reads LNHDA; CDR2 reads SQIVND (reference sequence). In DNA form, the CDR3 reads TGTGCCAGTACCTTTGCTCGGAACACTGAAGCTTTCTTT. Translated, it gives CASTFARNTEAFF.

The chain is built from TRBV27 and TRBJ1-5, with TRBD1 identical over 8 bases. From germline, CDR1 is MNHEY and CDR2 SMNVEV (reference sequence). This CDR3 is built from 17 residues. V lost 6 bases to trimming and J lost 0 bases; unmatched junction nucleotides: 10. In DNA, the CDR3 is TGTGCCAGCAGGCCGACCCCCGGACAGGGTAGCAATCAGCCCCAGCATTTT. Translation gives CASRPTPGQGSNQPQHF.

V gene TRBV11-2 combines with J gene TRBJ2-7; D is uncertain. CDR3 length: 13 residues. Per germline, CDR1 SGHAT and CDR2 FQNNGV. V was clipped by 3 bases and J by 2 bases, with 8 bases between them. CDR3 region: CASSFAPTYEQYF. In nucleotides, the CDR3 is TGTGCCAGCAGCTTCGCCCCAACCTACGAGCAGTACTTC.

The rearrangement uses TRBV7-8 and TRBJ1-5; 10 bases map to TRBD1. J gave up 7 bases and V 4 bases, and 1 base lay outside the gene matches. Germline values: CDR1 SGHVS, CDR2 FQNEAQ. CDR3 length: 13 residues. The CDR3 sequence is CASSSTGGQPQHF. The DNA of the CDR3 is TGTGCCAGCAGCTCGACAGGGGGCCAGCCCCAGCATTTT.

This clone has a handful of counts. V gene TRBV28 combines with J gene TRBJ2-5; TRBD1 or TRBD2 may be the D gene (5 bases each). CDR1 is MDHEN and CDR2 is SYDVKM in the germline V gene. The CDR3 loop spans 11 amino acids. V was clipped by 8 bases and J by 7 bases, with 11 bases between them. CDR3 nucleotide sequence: TGTGCCAGCCTGGACGGGACGACCCAGTACTTC. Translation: CASLDGTTQYF. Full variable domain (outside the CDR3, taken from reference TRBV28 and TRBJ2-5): DVKVTQSSRYLVKRTGEKVFLECVQDMDHENMFWYRQDPGLGLRLIYFSYDVKMKEKGDIPEGYSVSREKKERFSLILESASTNQTSMYLCASLDGTTQYFGPGTRLLVL.

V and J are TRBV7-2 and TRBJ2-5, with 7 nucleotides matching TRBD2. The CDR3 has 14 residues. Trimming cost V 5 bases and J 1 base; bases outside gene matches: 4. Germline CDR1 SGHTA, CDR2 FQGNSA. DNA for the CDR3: TGTGCCAGCAGCGCGGGACTACCCCAAGAGACCCAGTACTTC. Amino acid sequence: CASSAGLPQETQYF.

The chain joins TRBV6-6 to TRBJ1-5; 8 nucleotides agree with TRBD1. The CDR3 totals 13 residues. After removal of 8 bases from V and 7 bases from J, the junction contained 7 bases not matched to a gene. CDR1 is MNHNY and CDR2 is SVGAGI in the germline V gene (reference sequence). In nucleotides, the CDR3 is TGTGCCAGCCGGGGACAGGCTAAACAGCCCCAGCATTTT. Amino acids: CASRGQAKQPQHF.

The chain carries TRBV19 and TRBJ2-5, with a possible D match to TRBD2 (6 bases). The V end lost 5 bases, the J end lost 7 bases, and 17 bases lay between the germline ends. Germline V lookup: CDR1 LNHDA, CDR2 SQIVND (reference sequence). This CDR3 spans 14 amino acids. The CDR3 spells CASSFLFQEGTQYF. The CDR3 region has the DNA TGTGCCAGTAGTTTTCTCTTCCAGGAGGGGACCCAGTACTTC.

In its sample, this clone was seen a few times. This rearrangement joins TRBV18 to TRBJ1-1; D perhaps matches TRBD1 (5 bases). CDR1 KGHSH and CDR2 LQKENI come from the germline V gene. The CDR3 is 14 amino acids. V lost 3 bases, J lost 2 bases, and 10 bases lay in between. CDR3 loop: CASSPGGVNTEAFF. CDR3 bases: TGTGCCAGCTCACCGGGAGGGGTAAACACTGAAGCTTTCTTT.

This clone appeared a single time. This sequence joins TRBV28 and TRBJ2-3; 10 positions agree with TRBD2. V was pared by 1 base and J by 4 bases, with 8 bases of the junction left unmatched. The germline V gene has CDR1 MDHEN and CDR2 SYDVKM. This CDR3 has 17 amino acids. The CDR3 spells CASSLSPSGSGADTQYF. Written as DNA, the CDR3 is TGTGCCAGCAGTTTATCTCCTAGCGGGAGTGGAGCAGATACGCAGTATTTT.

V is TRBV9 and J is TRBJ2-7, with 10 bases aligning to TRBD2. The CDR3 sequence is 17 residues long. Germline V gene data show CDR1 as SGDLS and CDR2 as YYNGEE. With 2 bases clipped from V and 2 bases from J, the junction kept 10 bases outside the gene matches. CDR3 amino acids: CASSVRSSGSGAYEQYF. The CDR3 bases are TGTGCCAGCAGCGTGCGGTCTAGCGGGAGTGGGGCCTACGAGCAGTACTTC. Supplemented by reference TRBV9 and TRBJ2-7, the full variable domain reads DSGVTQTPKHLITATGQRVTLRCSPRSGDLSVYWYQQSLDQGLQFLIQYYNGEERAKGNILERFSAQQFPDLHSELNLSSLELGDSALYFCASSVRSSGSGAYEQYFGPGTRLTVT.

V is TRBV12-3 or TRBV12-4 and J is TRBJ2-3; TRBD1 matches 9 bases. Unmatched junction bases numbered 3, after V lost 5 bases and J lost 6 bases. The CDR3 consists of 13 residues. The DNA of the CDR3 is TGTGCCAGCAGTCAAACAGGGGGCGATACGCAGTATTTT. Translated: CASSQTGGDTQYF.

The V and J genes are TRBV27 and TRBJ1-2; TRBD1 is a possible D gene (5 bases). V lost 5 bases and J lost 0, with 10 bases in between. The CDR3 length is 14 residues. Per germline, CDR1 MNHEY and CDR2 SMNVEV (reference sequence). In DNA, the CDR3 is TGTGCCAGCAGTCTTGGGACGCCTAACTATGGCTACACCTTC. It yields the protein CASSLGTPNYGYTF.

The CDR3 DNA reads TGCGCCAGCAGTTCCGGGACAGCGTCCCCCGAGACCCAGCATTTT. It specifies CASSSGTASPETQHF. The V call is TRBV5-1, the J call TRBJ1-5; 7 bases are a match to TRBD1. The germline V gene encodes CDR1 SGHRS and CDR2 YFSETQ. CDR3 length: 15 amino acids. Trimming at V came to 5 bases and at J to 11 bases, leaving 16 bases not matched to a gene. Filled out from reference TRBV5-1 and TRBJ1-5, the complete variable domain reads KAGVTQTPRYLIKTRGQQVTLSCSPISGHRSVSWYQQTPGQGLQFLFEYFSETQRNKGNFPGRFSGRQFSNSRSEMNVSTLELGDSALYLCASSSGTASPETQHFGDGTRLSIL.

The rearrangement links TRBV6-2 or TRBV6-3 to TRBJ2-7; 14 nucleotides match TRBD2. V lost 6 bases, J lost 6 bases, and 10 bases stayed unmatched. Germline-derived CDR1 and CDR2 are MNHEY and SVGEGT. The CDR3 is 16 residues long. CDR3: CASSPGLAGDGIEQYF. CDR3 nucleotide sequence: TGTGCCAGCAGCCCGGGACTAGCGGGAGACGGGATCGAGCAGTACTTC.

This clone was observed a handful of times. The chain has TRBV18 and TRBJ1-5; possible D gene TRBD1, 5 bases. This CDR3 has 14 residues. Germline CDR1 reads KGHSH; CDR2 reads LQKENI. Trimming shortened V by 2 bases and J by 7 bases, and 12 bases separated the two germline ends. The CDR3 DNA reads TGTGCCAGCTCACCAGGGGGATCGCGACAGCCCCAGCATTTT. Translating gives CASSPGGSRQPQHF.

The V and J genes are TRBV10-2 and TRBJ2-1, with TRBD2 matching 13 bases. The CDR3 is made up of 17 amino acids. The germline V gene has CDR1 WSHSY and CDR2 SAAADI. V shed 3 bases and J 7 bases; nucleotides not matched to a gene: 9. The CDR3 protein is CASSETPGLAGTNEQFF. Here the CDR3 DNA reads TGCGCCAGCAGTGAAACCCCGGGACTAGCGGGGACGAATGAGCAGTTCTTC.

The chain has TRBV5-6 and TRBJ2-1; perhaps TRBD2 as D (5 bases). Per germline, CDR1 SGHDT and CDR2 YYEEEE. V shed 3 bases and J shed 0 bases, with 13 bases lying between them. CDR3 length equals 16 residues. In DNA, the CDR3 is TGTGCCAGCAGCTCGTCTAGCACCCGCTCCTACAATGAGCAGTTCTTC. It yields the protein CASSSSSTRSYNEQFF.

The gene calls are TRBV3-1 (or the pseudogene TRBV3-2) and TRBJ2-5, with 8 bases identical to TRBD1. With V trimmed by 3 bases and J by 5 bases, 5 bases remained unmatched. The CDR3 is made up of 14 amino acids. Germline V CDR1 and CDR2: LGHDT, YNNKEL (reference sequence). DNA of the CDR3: TGTGCCAGCAGCCATGATACAGGGGGGGAGACCCAGTACTTC. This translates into CASSHDTGGETQYF.